The TCR beta chain under discussion was sequenced for a study of OX40 agonist ivuxolimab in advanced cancers. Sequencing used immunoSEQ multiplex PCR; TCRdb keeps in-frame clones, though not all of them. The sample holds about 82,000 clones; more than 80% are singletons and the top ten take about 2.3%. The specimen was CD4+ or CD8+ T cells sorted from blood, collected in a trial of the OX40 agonist ivuxolimab. This clonotype originated in an adult with an advanced solid tumor such as melanoma, head and neck, liver or kidney cancer.

CDR3: CASSTQDRVGGELFF. The CDR3 DNA is TGTGCCAGCAGCACACAGGACAGGGTAGGCGGGGAGCTGTTTTTT. The genes are TRBV5-4 and TRBJ2-2, with 8 bases that match TRBD1. The CDR3 spans 15 residues. Per germline, CDR1 SGHNT and CDR2 YYREEE (reference sequence). The V segment lost 4 bases and the J segment 7 bases; nucleotides outside the gene matches: 9.